This TCR beta chain comes out of a study of T cells in localized non-small cell lung cancer. Study results and caveats: A single tumor region was sequenced, leaving heterogeneity possible. A median of around 60 clones ranked among the top 100 in tumor appeared in adjacent lung. Greater T cell density in blood accompanied longer overall survival. Clonality peaked in uninvolved adjacent lung rather than tumor.

On this clone itself: Its cognate antigen is unknown.

Using immunoSEQ multiplex PCR, the repertoire was profiled, and TCRdb retains in-frame clones only, with some absent. The sample holds 50,000 to 75,000 clones, just over 90% seen once. Germline V lookup: CDR1 GTSNPN, CDR2 SVGIG (reference sequence). The CDR3 sequence is 14 residues long. V lost 3 bases and J lost 4, with 15 bases in between. The TCR comes from a man aged 35-75 years with stage I lung adenocarcinoma. Material: peripheral blood, obtained before any cancer treatment. The rearrangement uses TRBV30 and TRBJ1-2; no clear D gene. CDR3 loop: CAWRTGSSIYGYTF. The CDR3 region has the DNA TGTGCCTGGAGAACCGGGAGCTCCATCTATGGCTACACCTTC. Complete variable domain (other parts from reference TRBV30 and TRBJ1-2): SQTIHQWPATLVQPVGSPLSLECTVEGTSNPNLYWYRQAAGRGLQLLFYSVGIGQISSEVPQNLSASRPQDRQFILSSKKLLLSDSGFYLCAWRTGSSIYGYTFGSGTRLTVV.